What follows is one TCR beta chain and its context. Its antigen is still unknown. CDR1 LNHNV and CDR2 YYDKDF come from the germline V gene (reference sequence). Trimming stripped 1 base from V and 2 bases from J, with 9 bases between. The length of the CDR3 is 15 residues. The sample is drawn from a study of shared clonotypes between healthy human individuals. Study outcomes and limitations: Against clonotypes common to all four donors, non-shared ones had lower generation probabilities.

Naive CD8 cells comprised CD45RO-negative, CCR7-positively selected cells, excluding terminally differentiated effector memory CD45RA+ cells. Each sorted subset replicate got 200 ng genomic DNA, 30,000 or so genomes. The repertoire was sequenced with immunoSEQ multiplex PCR; TCRdb's copy has only in-frame clones and lacks some. Here the sample spans over 2,000,000 clones, over 85% being singletons. The sample was naive CD8+ T cells from PBMCs. This TCR derives from a man aged 18 to 35 in good health. Some clones in this sample may be carry-over from other donors' samples. The V call is TRBV15, the J call TRBJ1-5; the D is unclear. This CDR3 reads CATSRVREGNQPQHF. The CDR3 DNA follows: TGTGCCACCAGCAGAGTGCGGGAGGGCAATCAGCCCCAGCATTTT.